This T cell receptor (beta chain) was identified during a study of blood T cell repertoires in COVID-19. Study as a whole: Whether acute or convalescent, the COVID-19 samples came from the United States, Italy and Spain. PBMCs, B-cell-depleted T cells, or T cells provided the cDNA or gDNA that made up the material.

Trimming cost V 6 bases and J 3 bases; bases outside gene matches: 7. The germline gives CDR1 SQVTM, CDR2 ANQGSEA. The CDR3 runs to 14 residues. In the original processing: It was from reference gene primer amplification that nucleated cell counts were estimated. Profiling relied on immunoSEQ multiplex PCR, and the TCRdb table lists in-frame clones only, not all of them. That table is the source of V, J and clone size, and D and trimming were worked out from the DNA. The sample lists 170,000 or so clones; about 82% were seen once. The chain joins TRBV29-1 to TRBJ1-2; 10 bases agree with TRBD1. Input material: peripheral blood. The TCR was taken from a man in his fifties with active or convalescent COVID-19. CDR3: CSVETGGFYYGYTF. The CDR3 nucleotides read TGCAGCGTGGAGACAGGGGGCTTTTACTATGGCTACACCTTC.